This T cell receptor beta chain was documented in a study of CD8 T cells in Susac syndrome. Study at large: When their blood was taken, patients with Susac syndrome were therapy-naive, taking corticosteroids, or taking intravenous immunoglobulin alone.

Study-level results: No clonal expansion appeared among CD4+ T cells in Susac patients.

On this clonotype itself: Its antigen is not known.

Random-hexamer reverse transcription was applied to about 0.5 to 1 ug RNA. TCRdb recomputed calls from the immunoSEQ multiplex PCR reads with MiXCR, one row per CDR3 protein. This sample has 95,000 to 150,000 distinct CDR3 sequences, with over 95% found just once. The specimen sequenced was CD4+ T cells from PBMCs. The source is a human donor with Susac syndrome.

CDR3 DNA: TGTGCCAGCTCATTAGGAGGGGAGTATGGCTACACCTTC. It translates to CASSLGGEYGYTF. The chain is built from TRBV12-3 or TRBV12-4 and TRBJ1-2; possible D gene TRBD1, 5 bases. This CDR3 spans 13 amino acids. V was trimmed by 8 bases and J by 5 bases, leaving 15 bases between them.